The entry that follows covers one T cell receptor (beta chain) sequence. Antigen: not known. The junction departs from germline at one end; a sequencing error may be responsible. Germline V gives CDR1 SSHAT, CDR2 FNYEAQ (reference sequence). The CDR3 is 13 residues long. The hyperthyroidism was newly diagnosed and had lasted under 2 months; the patients were aged 18 to 65. This entry is derived from a study of T cells in Graves' hyperthyroidism and ophthalmopathy. General study points: A median 6.5 months before onset, the model predicted ophthalmopathy. The majority of expanded thyroid clonotypes above 0.001 also appeared in blood.

Amplified TCR beta CDR3 regions derived from RNA transcripts. During a first-round RT-PCR of the TCR CDR3, the HTBI primer set was used. TCRdb analysed the multiplex PCR reads with MiXCR anew, one entry per CDR3 protein. The repertoire holds more than 300,000 distinct CDR3 sequences, with approximately 13% as singletons. This chain connects TRBV7-7 to TRBJ2-2; D is ambiguous. Sequencing was done on a sample of blood. The sequence derives from a woman between 55 and 75 years old with Graves' hyperthyroidism. The CDR3 DNA reads TGTGCTAGCAGCACTTCTGGTACCGGGGAGCTGTTTTTT. Residues: CASSTSGTGELFF.